This is a list of T cell receptor beta chains from one sample in a study of cytomegalovirus exposure and HLA in healthy donors. The assay was immunoSEQ multiplex PCR, and TCRdb's table has in-frame clones only and misses some. The profile shows approximately 170,000 clones, over 60% of them singletons. The sequencing input was PBMCs. These receptors originate from a girl under 18 in good health and CMV-seronegative. The CDR3 runs from the conserved cysteine through the conserved F or W. Each record gives: CDR3 DNA, CDR3 protein, clone size, V gene, D gene, J gene. D genes are given only for firm matches. Only some rows state a clone size, as once, few, many or a class for expanded clones.

TGTGCCAGCAGCCGCGGACAGGGGGCTGGGCAGTACTTC CASSRGQGAGQYF few TRBV28 TRBD1 TRBJ2-7
TGTGCCAGCACCGCAGTCGGGGGGAGCTCCTACAATGAGCAGTTCTTC CASTAVGGSSYNEQFF NA TRBV7-9 TRBD2 TRBJ2-1
TGCGCCAGCAGCTCTGGGGGGGCCGGGAATTCACCCCTCCACTTT CASSSGGAGNSPLHF NA TRBV5-1 NA TRBJ1-6
TGTGCCAGCAGTGCCGGGGGGGACATAGGAACGCAGTATTTT CASSAGGDIGTQYF few TRBV6-4 TRBD2 TRBJ2-3
TGTGCCAGCAGTGAGCGGGGGGGCACCGGGGAGCTGTTTTTT CASSERGGTGELFF few TRBV6-4 TRBD2 TRBJ2-2
TGTGCCAGCAGCTTGAGTCAGGGGTATTCACCCCTCCACTTT CASSLSQGYSPLHF NA TRBV5-6 NA TRBJ1-6
TGTGCCAGCACTCCGGACACCGGGGAGCTGTTTTTT CASTPDTGELFF NA TRBV2 NA TRBJ2-2
TGTGCCAGTAGTCGGCGGGGGACTAGCACAGATACGCAGTATTTT CASSRRGTSTDTQYF NA TRBV19 TRBD2 TRBJ2-3
TGTGCCAGCAGCCTGTTAGTTGGCAATCAGCCCCAGCATTTT CASSLLVGNQPQHF NA TRBV5-6 NA TRBJ1-5
TGTGCCAGCAGCTCCAGAGGACAGGGCCGCTCCTACGAGCAGTACTTC CASSSRGQGRSYEQYF NA TRBV5-4 TRBD1 TRBJ2-7
TGTGCCAGCTCAGGCTTCGCGGGAGAGGACGAGCAGTACTTC CASSGFAGEDEQYF NA TRBV6-1 TRBD2 TRBJ2-7
TGTGCCAGCAGCTTCTCCGACGGAGACTCCTACGAGCAGTACTTC CASSFSDGDSYEQYF NA TRBV11-2 NA TRBJ2-7
TGTGCCAGCAGTGACCCCCCTCGGGGGACGGATTCACCCCTCCACTTT CASSDPPRGTDSPLHF NA TRBV2 NA TRBJ1-6
TGTGCCAGCAGCCTCTACAGGGGTACAGACGAGCAGTACTTC CASSLYRGTDEQYF NA TRBV7-9 TRBD1 TRBJ2-7
TGTGCCAGCAGTGGAGGGATGGGAGCCAAAAACATTCAGTACTTC CASSGGMGAKNIQYF NA TRBV2 NA TRBJ2-4
TGCGCCAGCAGCTTTACAGGGAACACTGAAGCTTTCTTT CASSFTGNTEAFF NA TRBV5-1 NA TRBJ1-1
TGTGCCACCTCTAGCGGGGGTTACCAAGAGACCCAGTACTTC CATSSGGYQETQYF NA TRBV2 TRBD2 TRBJ2-5